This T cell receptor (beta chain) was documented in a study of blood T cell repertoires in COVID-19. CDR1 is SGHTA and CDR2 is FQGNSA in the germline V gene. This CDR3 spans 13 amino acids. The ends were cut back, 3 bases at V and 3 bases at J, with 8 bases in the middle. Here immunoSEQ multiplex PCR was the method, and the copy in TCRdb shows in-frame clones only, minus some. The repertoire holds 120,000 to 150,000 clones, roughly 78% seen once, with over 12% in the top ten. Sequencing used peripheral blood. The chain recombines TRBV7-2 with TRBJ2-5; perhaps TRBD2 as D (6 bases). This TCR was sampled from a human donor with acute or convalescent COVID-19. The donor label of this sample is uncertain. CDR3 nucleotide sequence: TGTGCCAGCAGCTTTGAGCGGGAAGAGACCCAGTACTTC. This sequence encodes CASSFEREETQYF. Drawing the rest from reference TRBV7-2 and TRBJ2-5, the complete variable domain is GAGVSQSPSNKVTEKGKDVELRCDPISGHTALYWYRQSLGQGLEFLIYFQGNSAPDKSGLPSDRFSAERTGGSVSTLTIQRTQQEDSAVYLCASSFEREETQYFGPGTRLLVL.